What follows is one T cell receptor beta chain and its context. Its antigen is still unknown. The data stem from a study of T cells in localized non-small cell lung cancer. Study-level findings and limits: There was an association of higher blood T cell density with longer overall survival. Tumor trailed uninvolved adjacent lung in T cell clonality, which peaked there. In adjacent lung, a median roughly 60 of the top 100 tumor clones were found.

Generated by immunoSEQ multiplex PCR, the TCRdb table keeps only in-frame clones and is missing some. Of about 10,000 clones in the sample, approximately 85% were seen once. The CDR3 has 13 residues. Deletions cut 6 bases from V and 4 bases from J, with 12 bases between. The germline V gene has CDR1 SGHTA and CDR2 FQGTGA. This receptor was obtained from a male donor older than 55 with stage III lung adenocarcinoma. The J gene is TRBJ1-1, the V gene TRBV7-3; D gene uncertain. The specimen was peripheral blood, collected before any cancer treatment. The CDR3 bases are TGTGCCAGCAGTTGGGGTGTCGGCACTGAAGCTTTCTTT. It codes for CASSWGVGTEAFF.